This passage covers 11 T cell receptor beta chains from one sample sequenced in a study of control samples from healthy donors and cancer patients. Produced via immunoSEQ multiplex PCR; TCRdb's table is partial and in-frame only. Found here are around 94,000 clones, about 90% of them singletons; the top ten hold 2% to 2.5%. Sequencing was carried out using blood. These receptors came from a woman aged 18-30 years in good health.

The V gene is TRBV7-2, the J gene TRBJ1-2, with 8 bases aligning to TRBD1. The CDR3 consists of 13 residues. The junction had 2 bases not matched to a gene; V was cut back by 2 bases and J by 6 bases. Looked up from germline, CDR1 is SGHTA and CDR2 is FQGNSA. CDR3 region: CASSLTGGDGYTF. DNA for the CDR3: TGTGCCAGCAGCTTAACAGGGGGTGATGGCTACACCTTC.

V is TRBV5-4 and J is TRBJ1-4; TRBD1 aligns across 10 bases. Germline V gene data show CDR1 as SGHNT and CDR2 as YYREEE (reference sequence). The trim removed 3 bases at V and 8 bases at J, leaving 10 bases unmatched. This CDR3 region has 16 residues. This chain's CDR3 is CASSSYRTGGEEKLFF. Here the CDR3 DNA reads TGTGCCAGCAGCTCCTACCGGACAGGGGGGGAGGAAAAACTGTTTTTT.

This chain connects TRBV6-4 to TRBJ2-3; D is unresolved. Germline CDR1 reads MRHNA; CDR2 reads SNTAGT. The CDR3 covers 13 residues. V dropped 3 bases and J dropped 4 bases, with 8 bases sitting between them. The DNA of the CDR3 is TGTGCCAGCAGTGAGAGTCTGGCAGATACGCAGTATTTT. Protein: CASSESLADTQYF.

This chain uses TRBV7-2 with TRBJ2-3, with D perhaps matching TRBD2 (5 bases). Germline-derived CDR1 and CDR2 are SGHTA and FQGNSA. The V gene lost 2 bases and the J gene lost 3 bases, with 12 bases spanning the gap. The CDR3 is 15 amino acids. The CDR3 region has the DNA TGTGCCAGCAGCTTAACCCCGGGATGGACAGATACGCAGTATTTT. It is translated as CASSLTPGWTDTQYF.

This clone occurred once. The genes are TRBV6-1 and TRBJ2-6; no clear D gene. CDR3 length: 19 residues. Deletions cut 2 bases from V and 0 bases from J, with 17 bases between. CDR1 and CDR2 (germline): MNHNS, SASEGT. Here the CDR3 DNA reads TGTGCCAGCAGTGAATTTGCCGTTCAAGTCGGCTCTGGGGCCAACGTCCTGACTTTC. This gives the protein CASSEFAVQVGSGANVLTF.

This clone was found a few times. This sequence joins TRBV30 and TRBJ1-5; D possibly corresponds to TRBD1 (6 bases). Germline V gene data show CDR1 as GTSNPN and CDR2 as SVGIG (reference sequence). The V and J ends lost 4 bases and 1 base respectively, with 17 bases between them. The CDR3 extends over 16 amino acids. CDR3 in DNA: TGTGCCTGGAACCAAGGGGGGCTTCTGAGCAATCAGCCCCAGCATTTT. Amino acids: CAWNQGGLLSNQPQHF.

The V call is TRBV6-5, the J call TRBJ2-5, with TRBD2 matching over 12 bases. Germline-derived CDR1 and CDR2 are MNHEY and SVGAGI. J lost 5 bases, V lost 5 bases, and 6 bases had no gene match. This CDR3 is built from 15 residues. The CDR3 loop is CASSPLGTSGETQYF. CDR3 DNA sequence: TGTGCCAGCAGTCCACTAGGGACTAGCGGGGAGACCCAGTACTTC.

The gene calls are TRBV4-1 and TRBJ2-3; D perhaps matches TRBD2 (6 bases). V was clipped by 4 bases and J by 0 bases, with 14 bases between them. Germline V gene lookup returns CDR1 MGHRA and CDR2 YSYEKL. CDR3 length equals 16 residues. In DNA form, the CDR3 reads TGCGCCAGCAGCCTTCTAGCGACCGCTAGCACAGATACGCAGTATTTT. It encodes CASSLLATASTDTQYF.

V is TRBV24-1 and J is TRBJ2-6; 8 positions match TRBD1. CDR3 size: 16 residues. The V segment lost 4 bases and the J segment 4 bases; nucleotides outside the gene matches: 5. The V gene's germline CDR1 is KGHDR and CDR2 SFDVKD. The CDR3 nucleotides read TGTGCCACCAGTGACTGGACAGGGCCCGGGGCCAACGTCCTGACTTTC. This codes for CATSDWTGPGANVLTF.

This chain connects TRBV5-1 to TRBJ2-5; 7 nucleotides agree with TRBD1. This CDR3 has 15 amino acids. The germline CDR1 and CDR2 sequences are SGHRS and YFSETQ. The junction had 10 bases not matched to a gene; V was cut back by 3 bases and J by 5 bases. The CDR3, as DNA: TGCGCCAGCAGCTGGACAGGAGATGGTTTGGAGACCCAGTACTTC. Its protein product is CASSWTGDGLETQYF.

The genes are TRBV6-5 and TRBJ2-1, with 10 bases aligning to TRBD2. The CDR3 has 13 amino acids. Germline-derived CDR1 and CDR2 are MNHEY and SVGAGI. The ends lost 7 bases at V and 9 bases at J; junction bases unmatched: 6. CDR3 protein: CASNRLAGSEQFF. The CDR3 DNA sequence: TGTGCCAGCAACAGACTAGCGGGCAGTGAGCAGTTCTTC.